The 28 T cell receptor beta chains below all came from one sample that was sequenced in a study of breast tumors, draining lymph nodes, adjacent tissues. TCRdb redid the calling of the multiplex PCR reads with MiXCR, one entry per CDR3 protein. Among 170,000 or so distinct CDR3 sequences listed, approximately 30% were seen once. Breast cancer patients provided tissue from their axillary draining lymph nodes. Specimen: axillary lymph node tissue. These receptors came from a female donor with breast cancer. Some clones in this sample may be carry-over from other donors' samples.

This clonotype was seen more than once but under ten times. Possible read error: a much larger clone is one base away. The rearrangement uses TRBV4-2 and TRBJ1-2, with D perhaps matching TRBD1 (5 bases). V lost 1 base and J lost 7, with 16 bases in between. Germline V gene data show CDR1 as LGHNA and CDR2 as YNFKEQ. The CDR3 loop spans 15 amino acids. CDR3 sequence reads: CASSQGLGQGSGYTF. DNA for the CDR3: TGTGCCAGCAGCCAAGGTCTAGGCCAGGGCTCTGGCTACACCTTC.

About this clonotype: A much larger clone lies a single base off, so this may be a read error. The chain uses TRBV19 and TRBJ1-2; D remains unclear. Per germline, CDR1 LNHDA and CDR2 SQIVND (reference sequence). Between the trimmed V and J ends, which lost 4 bases and 8 bases, there was a span of 8 bases. CDR3 length equals 11 residues. The CDR3 coding sequence is TGTGCCAGTAGTACGCTTTGGGGCTACACCTTC. Encoded protein: CASSTLWGYTF.

About this clonotype itself: A read error is possible here, since a much larger clone lies one base away. V and J are TRBV11-1 and TRBJ2-7; 8 bases align to TRBD2. After removal of 5 bases from V and 8 bases from J, the junction contained 14 bases not matched to a gene. CDR1 and CDR2 from the germline V gene are SGHAT and FQDESV (reference sequence). This CDR3 is built from 15 residues. The CDR3 loop reads CASSPPGLVVYKQYF. The CDR3 DNA follows: TGTGCCAGCAGCCCTCCGGGACTAGTAGTTTACAAGCAGTACTTC.

This clonotype has more than one count but fewer than ten. A much larger clone lies one base from this, so it may be a read error. V is TRBV7-9 and J is TRBJ1-3, with D tentatively TRBD1 (6 bases). Looked up from germline, CDR1 is SEHNR and CDR2 is FQNEAQ (reference sequence). The CDR3 spans 17 residues. The CDR3, as DNA: TGTGCCAGCAGCTTAGATAAACAGGGATATTCTGGAAACCCCATATATTTT. Translation: CASSLDKQGYSGNPIYF.

This clonotype occurred many times. The rearrangement joins TRBV9 to TRBJ2-2, with a possible D match to TRBD2 (7 bases). The CDR3 covers 15 residues. Germline lookup yields CDR1 SGDLS and CDR2 YYNGEE. V gave up 0 bases and J gave up 4 bases, with 10 bases separating them. The CDR3 region has the DNA TGTGCCAGCAGCGTAGAGGGGGGGGCCACCGGGGAGCTGTTTTTT. Its translation: CASSVEGGATGELFF.

The chain employs TRBV27 and TRBJ2-3; D unclear. Germline V lookup: CDR1 MNHEY, CDR2 SMNVEV (reference sequence). The V end lost 4 bases, the J end lost 5 bases, and 10 bases lay between the germline ends. CDR3 length: 13 residues. CDR3: CASSSLEEDTQYF. CDR3 DNA sequence: TGTGCCAGCAGTTCCCTAGAAGAAGATACGCAGTATTTT.

This clonotype was recorded many times. This chain joins TRBV12-5 and TRBJ2-5; D is perhaps TRBD2 (5 bases). Germline CDR1 LGHNT, CDR2 FRNRAP. The CDR3 consists of 13 residues. Between the trimmed V and J ends, which lost 1 base and 6 bases, there was a span of 9 bases. The CDR3 coding sequence is TGTGCTAGTGGTTTGGCGGGGAGACAGACCCAGTACTTC. It translates to CASGLAGRQTQYF.

This clonotype came up a few times. A read error may produce the germline difference seen at one junction end. This sequence joins TRBV7-3 and TRBJ2-3; 10 nucleotides match TRBD2. Germline V gene data show CDR1 as SGHTA and CDR2 as FQGTGA. The CDR3 has 16 residues. This CDR3 is CASSLRAGGRVDTRYF. The CDR3 DNA reads as TGTGCCAGCAGCTTAAGAGCGGGGGGGCGGGTAGATACGCGGTATTTT.

The chain carries TRBV2 and TRBJ2-1; 8 bases agree with TRBD1. The CDR3 length is 11 residues. V lost 8 bases, J lost 8 bases, and 2 bases stayed unmatched. Germline CDR1 is SNHLY and CDR2 is FYNNEI. In DNA, the CDR3 is TGTGCCAGCCAGACAGGGGATGAGCAGTTCTTC. Amino acids: CASQTGDEQFF.

This clonotype was counted once. A read error is possible here, since a much larger clone lies one base away. This chain joins TRBV20-1 and TRBJ2-1; the match to TRBD2 covers 12 bases. The ends lost 2 bases at V and 10 bases at J; junction bases unmatched: 9. Germline CDR1 reads DFQATT; CDR2 reads SNEGSKA (reference sequence). The CDR3 is 15 residues long. CDR3 residues: CSARRLAGANYEQFF. CDR3 in DNA: TGCAGTGCTAGAAGACTAGCGGGGGCCAACTACGAGCAGTTCTTC.

This clonotype has at least ten counts. The J gene is TRBJ1-1, the V gene TRBV5-1, with unresolved D. The CDR3 has 14 residues. CDR1 and CDR2 from the germline V gene are SGHRS and YFSETQ. Trimming shortened V by 0 bases and J by 1 base, and 7 bases separated the two germline ends. The CDR3 spells CASSLAQANTEAFF. CDR3 bases: TGCGCCAGCAGCTTGGCTCAGGCGAACACTGAAGCTTTCTTT.

This clonotype has more than one count but fewer than ten. A much larger clone lies a single base off, so this may be a read error. The V and J genes are TRBV10-3 and TRBJ2-1; 7 bases agree with TRBD2. V lost 9 bases, J lost 0 bases, and 2 bases stayed unmatched. The CDR3 loop spans 13 amino acids. The germline V gene has CDR1 ENHRY and CDR2 SYGVKD. CDR3 loop: CAIWGGSYNEQFF. CDR3 DNA: TGTGCCATTTGGGGGGGCTCCTACAATGAGCAGTTCTTC.

The V and J genes are TRBV27 and TRBJ2-7; D may match TRBD1 or TRBD2 (5 bases each). The CDR3 runs to 13 residues. Trimming stripped 2 bases from V and 6 bases from J, with 11 bases between. Germline V gene lookup returns CDR1 MNHEY and CDR2 SMNVEV (reference sequence). Written as DNA, the CDR3 is TGTGCCAGCAGTTTAGAGGGGAAGGTCGAGCAGTACTTC. Translated, it gives CASSLEGKVEQYF.

This clonotype was seen repeatedly, ten times or more. This chain joins TRBV5-1 and TRBJ2-2; D gene uncertain. V was clipped by 2 bases and J by 3 bases, with 5 bases between them. The CDR3 spans 13 residues. Germline CDR1 SGHRS, CDR2 YFSETQ. The CDR3 region has the DNA TGCGCCAGCAGCTTCACAGACACCGGGGAGCTGTTTTTT. This gives the protein CASSFTDTGELFF.

On this clonotype: A clone one base away is much larger, so this may be a read error. V gene TRBV11-2 combines with J gene TRBJ1-2, with TRBD1 matching 8 bases. This CDR3 contains 13 residues. Looked up from germline, CDR1 is SGHAT and CDR2 is FQNNGV. The junction had 6 bases not matched to a gene; V was cut back by 5 bases and J by 7 bases. CDR3 nucleotide sequence: TGTGCCAGCAGCCAGGGACAGGCCTCTGGCTACACCTTC. It translates to CASSQGQASGYTF.

The chain has TRBV7-9 and TRBJ2-7; the match to TRBD2 covers 16 bases. Germline-derived CDR1 and CDR2 are SEHNR and FQNEAQ (reference sequence). V trimming: 1 base; J trimming: 2 bases; junction bases outside the gene matches: 8. The CDR3 has 19 amino acids. The CDR3 coding sequence is TGTGCCAGCAGCTTAGTAACGGGACTAGCGGGGGGGTCCCCCTACGAGCAGTACTTC. Translated: CASSLVTGLAGGSPYEQYF. Looking up the rest from reference TRBV7-9 and TRBJ2-7 gives the full variable domain: DTGVSQNPRHKITKRGQNVTFRCDPISEHNRLYWYRQTLGQGPEFLTYFQNEAQLEKSRLLSDRFSAERPKGSFSTLEIQRTEQGDSAMYLCASSLVTGLAGGSPYEQYFGPGTRLTVT.

As to this clonotype: One junction end disagrees with the germline gene, perhaps due to a read error. V usage is TRBV19 and J usage is TRBJ1-1, with a tentative D call TRBD1 (6 bases). Looked up from germline, CDR1 is LNHDA and CDR2 is SQIVND (reference sequence). The CDR3 is made up of 14 amino acids. The CDR3 coding sequence is TGTGCCAGTACTGGTGGAGGGGGGGTCACTGAGGCTTTCTTT. Its protein is CASTGGGGVTEAFF.

As concerns this clonotype: A much larger clone sits a single nucleotide away, making a read error possible. The CDR3 does not close with the conserved phenylalanine or tryptophan, likely indicating a read error. V and J are TRBV6-1 and TRBJ1-3; D unresolved. Germline V gene lookup returns CDR1 MNHNS and CDR2 SASEGT. The V and J ends lost 7 bases and 0 bases respectively, with 7 bases between them. The CDR3 covers 13 residues. The CDR3 DNA sequence: TGTGCCAGCACCAGATACTCTGGAAACACCATATATTCT. This codes for CASTRYSGNTIYS.

The table lists this clonotype with many counts. V usage is TRBV12-3 or TRBV12-4 and J usage is TRBJ2-1, with TRBD2 identical over 10 bases. Trimming at V came to 5 bases and at J to 9 bases, leaving 10 bases not matched to a gene. The length of the CDR3 is 15 residues. The CDR3: CASSSGGARSSEQFF. DNA of the CDR3: TGTGCCAGCAGTAGCGGGGGGGCCCGCTCAAGTGAGCAGTTCTTC.

This chain connects TRBV9 to TRBJ2-6; a weak D match, TRBD2 (6 bases). The length of the CDR3 is 21 residues. Trimming cost V 4 bases and J 0 bases, with 26 bases left between them. The germline CDR1 and CDR2 sequences are SGDLS and YYNGEE. This chain's CDR3 is CASSPTRGVPGLCSGANVLTF. As DNA, the CDR3 is TGTGCCAGCAGCCCCACGCGGGGAGTCCCCGGGCTGTGCTCTGGGGCCAACGTCCTGACTTTC. Full variable domain (outside the CDR3, taken from reference TRBV9 and TRBJ2-6): DSGVTQTPKHLITATGQRVTLRCSPRSGDLSVYWYQQSLDQGLQFLIQYYNGEERAKGNILERFSAQQFPDLHSELNLSSLELGDSALYFCASSPTRGVPGLCSGANVLTFGAGSRLTVL.

A remark on this clonotype: This may be a read error, as it is one base from a much larger clone. The chain couples TRBV13 to TRBJ2-7; TRBD1 or TRBD2 may be the D gene (5 bases each). Per the germline V gene, CDR1 is PRHDT and CDR2 is FYEKMQ (reference sequence). CDR3 length equals 19 residues. V lost 2 bases and J 3 bases, leaving 26 bases between the germline ends. The chain's CDR3 is CASSLQAGLGATNFYEQYF. The CDR3 nucleotides read TGTGCCAGCAGCTTACAGGCCGGGCTCGGGGCTACGAATTTCTACGAGCAGTACTTC. Full variable domain (rest looked up from reference TRBV13 and TRBJ2-7): AAGVIQSPRHLIKEKRETATLKCYPIPRHDTVYWYQQGPGQDPQFLISFYEKMQSDKGSIPDRFSAQQFSDYHSELNMSSLELGDSALYFCASSLQAGLGATNFYEQYFGPGTRLTVT.

This chain connects TRBV10-3 to TRBJ1-1; D unclear. CDR3 length equals 13 residues. The germline CDR1 and CDR2 sequences are ENHRY and SYGVKD. Trimming took 8 bases from V and 2 from J, leaving 12 bases between them. The CDR3 DNA reads as TGTGCCATCCGGAACGGGTTCAACACTGAAGCTTTCTTT. It is translated as CAIRNGFNTEAFF.

This clonotype was found many times. This sequence joins TRBV7-8 and TRBJ2-2; D unresolved. The V end lost 5 bases, the J end lost 7 bases, and 17 bases lay between the germline ends. The CDR3 totals 15 residues. CDR1 is SGHVS and CDR2 is FQNEAQ in the germline V gene. As DNA, the CDR3 is TGTGCCAGCAGCGAGCCCAACGCAATACACGGGGAGCTGTTTTTT. It codes for CASSEPNAIHGELFF.

This clonotype was observed a handful of times. A read error is possible here, since a much larger clone lies one base away. The rearrangement joins TRBV4-1 to TRBJ1-3; D unclear. Germline lookup yields CDR1 MGHRA and CDR2 YSYEKL. The CDR3 is made up of 14 amino acids. The CDR3 is CASSQQWAGDTIYF. The CDR3 DNA sequence: TGCGCCAGCAGCCAACAATGGGCTGGAGACACCATATATTTT.

Only a few counts were recorded for this clonotype. The gene calls are TRBV27 and TRBJ2-7; 11 positions agree with TRBD2. V was pared by 4 bases and J by 2 bases, with 1 base of the junction left unmatched. The CDR3 has 14 residues. Germline-derived CDR1 and CDR2 are MNHEY and SMNVEV (reference sequence). CDR3 bases: TGTGCCAGCAGTTGGACTAGCGGGCCCTACGAGCAGTACTTC. Protein sequence: CASSWTSGPYEQYF.

A note on this clonotype: This CDR3 is missing its conserved last phenylalanine or tryptophan, likely due to a read error. Because the CDR3's place on the DNA is in doubt, the DNA is left out and the CDR3 is given as listed by TCRdb. This chain connects TRBV7-9 to TRBJ1-2; the table's D gene call, TRBD1, was not cross checked with the DNA. The length of the CDR3 is 15 amino acids, counting both ends. Germline V gene sequence: CDR1 SEHNR, CDR2 FQNEAQ (reference sequence). This CDR3 reads CASSLGGNPIRGYPS.

This clonotype was detected ten times or more. This chain links TRBV29-1 with TRBJ2-1, with 13 bases lining up with TRBD2. Trimming at V came to 5 bases and at J to 9 bases, leaving 7 bases not matched to a gene. The germline V gene has CDR1 SQVTM and CDR2 ANQGSEA. This CDR3 has 14 residues. The CDR3 sequence is CSVPGLAGVSEQFF. The DNA of the CDR3 is TGCAGCGTTCCCGGACTAGCGGGAGTAAGTGAGCAGTTCTTC.

This chain uses TRBV20-1 with TRBJ1-2, with 12 bases that match TRBD1. Trimming at V came to 3 bases and at J to 7 bases, leaving 3 bases not matched to a gene. CDR3 length: 13 residues. The germline V gene has CDR1 DFQATT and CDR2 SNEGSKA (reference sequence). CDR3 amino acids: CSASPGQGAGYTF. In nucleotides, the CDR3 is TGCAGTGCTAGTCCGGGACAGGGGGCTGGCTACACCTTC.